The 18 T cell receptor beta chains given below trace back to one sample, sequenced in a study of cytomegalovirus exposure and HLA in healthy donors. The assay was immunoSEQ multiplex PCR, and TCRdb's table has in-frame clones only and misses some. The sample shows approximately 150,000 clones, approximately 86% of them seen only once. Sequencing was carried out using PBMCs. The receptors here all came from a man aged 18 to 29 in good health and CMV-seropositive.

This chain connects TRBV28 to TRBJ2-3; 11 positions match TRBD2. V lost 3 bases and J lost 1; bases outside the gene matches: 0. Germline V gives CDR1 MDHEN, CDR2 SYDVKM. This CDR3 has 15 residues. This CDR3 is CASSLGLAGTDTQYF. CDR3 bases: TGTGCCAGCAGTTTGGGACTAGCGGGCACAGATACGCAGTATTTT.

The chain recombines TRBV5-4 with TRBJ1-1; D may be TRBD1 (5 bases). Germline CDR1 SGHNT, CDR2 YYREEE (reference sequence). Trimming took off 5 bases at V and 7 bases at J, with 18 bases between the two ends. The CDR3 extends over 14 amino acids. The CDR3 coding sequence is TGTGCCAGCAGGTTTCGGGGGGGGAAGGGTGAAGCTTTCTTT. Its protein product is CASRFRGGKGEAFF.

This chain joins TRBV27 and TRBJ2-3, with 11 bases matching TRBD2. This CDR3 region has 14 residues. CDR1 is MNHEY and CDR2 is SMNVEV in the germline V gene (reference sequence). With V trimmed by 6 bases and J by 3 bases, 2 bases remained unmatched. CDR3 in amino acids: CASRASGRTDTQYF. Written as DNA, the CDR3 is TGTGCCAGCAGGGCTAGCGGGAGGACAGATACGCAGTATTTT.

V gene TRBV27 combines with J gene TRBJ1-2, with D perhaps TRBD1 (6 bases). The V end lost 6 bases, the J end lost 6 bases, and 29 bases lay between the germline ends. Germline-derived CDR1 and CDR2 are MNHEY and SMNVEV (reference sequence). The CDR3 runs 18 residues. CDR3 DNA sequence: TGTGCCAGCAGCGCCTATATCCCTCCTCCGGGACATCCCCATGGCTACACCTTC. Protein product: CASSAYIPPPGHPHGYTF.

V gene TRBV4-2 combines with J gene TRBJ2-2; TRBD2 is a possible D gene (5 bases). CDR3 size: 17 residues. The V end lost 5 bases, the J end lost 0 bases, and 16 bases lay between the germline ends. The germline gives CDR1 LGHNA, CDR2 YNFKEQ. In nucleotides, the CDR3 is TGTGCCAGCAGCAACCTACTAGAGCCCACGAACACCGGGGAGCTGTTTTTT. Protein sequence: CASSNLLEPTNTGELFF.

This sequence joins TRBV15 and TRBJ2-7, with TRBD1 matching over 9 bases. With 0 bases clipped from V and 8 bases from J, the junction kept 5 bases outside the gene matches. Germline V gene data show CDR1 as LNHNV and CDR2 as YYDKDF (reference sequence). There are 14 residues in the CDR3. The DNA of the CDR3 is TGTGCCACCAGCAGAGATAAGGGACAGGGACAGCAGTACTTC. Its translation is CATSRDKGQGQQYF.

The chain is built from TRBV5-4 and TRBJ1-1; 7 bases line up with TRBD1. This CDR3 is 15 amino acids long. V lost 1 base to trimming and J lost 4 bases; unmatched junction nucleotides: 7. The germline gives CDR1 SGHNT, CDR2 YYREEE (reference sequence). In DNA form, the CDR3 reads TGTGCCAGCAGCTTGCAGGGGGTTGGGGGCACTGAAGCTTTCTTT. Amino acid sequence: CASSLQGVGGTEAFF.

J is TRBJ1-2 and V is TRBV19; TRBD1 matches at 8 bases. Trimming at V came to 5 bases and at J to 2 bases, leaving 7 bases not matched to a gene. The CDR3 loop spans 15 amino acids. Germline V gives CDR1 LNHDA, CDR2 SQIVND (reference sequence). CDR3: CASSFPGQANYGYTF. The CDR3 nucleotides are TGTGCCAGTAGTTTCCCGGGACAGGCCAACTATGGCTACACCTTC. Together with reference TRBV19 and TRBJ1-2, the CDR3 gives the full variable domain: DGGITQSPKYLFRKEGQNVTLSCEQNLNHDAMYWYRQDPGQGLRLIYYSQIVNDFQKGDIAEGYSVSREKKESFPLTVTSAQKNPTAFYLCASSFPGQANYGYTFGSGTRLTVV.

This clone was seen more than once but under ten times. V gene TRBV6-1 combines with J gene TRBJ2-1; D may be TRBD2 (6 bases). Per the germline V gene, CDR1 is MNHNS and CDR2 is SASEGT. This CDR3 is 15 amino acids long. V lost 6 bases and J lost 9, with 21 bases in between. The CDR3 DNA sequence: TGTGCCAGCAGGGGGGGTATGGGGAGCGGTGGTGAGCAGTTCTTC. It translates to CASRGGMGSGGEQFF.

Worth noting for this clone: This same CDR3 is encoded by further DNA sequences in the sample. The CDR3 loop reads CASSPPGSQETQYF. CDR3 bases: TGTGCCAGCTCACCACCGGGCAGCCAAGAGACCCAGTACTTC. The V call is TRBV18, the J call TRBJ2-5; D unresolved. The germline V and J ends were trimmed by 0 bases and 1 base, with 6 bases remaining between them. The CDR3 consists of 14 residues. CDR1 is KGHSH and CDR2 is LQKENI in the germline V gene.

The chain recombines TRBV19 with TRBJ2-7; TRBD1 aligns across 10 bases. After removal of 8 bases from V and 3 bases from J, the junction contained 4 bases not matched to a gene. Germline V gene data show CDR1 as LNHDA and CDR2 as SQIVND (reference sequence). The CDR3 sequence is 13 residues long. This chain's CDR3 is CASGRDRGYEQYF. The CDR3 DNA reads as TGTGCCAGTGGCCGGGACAGGGGCTACGAGCAGTACTTC.

The chain combines TRBV6-5 with TRBJ1-6; 9 bases line up with TRBD1. Germline loops: CDR1 MNHEY, CDR2 SVGAGI. This CDR3 comprises 15 residues. V gave up 4 bases and J gave up 9 bases; unmatched junction bases: 7. For the CDR3, the DNA is TGTGCCAGCAGTTTTTCGGGACAGGGAGTTTCACCCCTCCACTTT. It yields the protein CASSFSGQGVSPLHF.

The V and J genes are TRBV4-1 and TRBJ2-7; D is ambiguous. Germline V gene sequence: CDR1 MGHRA, CDR2 YSYEKL. The CDR3 spans 11 residues. V was shortened by 8 bases and J by 2 bases, with 7 bases between the two germline ends. In DNA, the CDR3 is TGCGCCAGCGGTACGGCCTACGAGCAGTACTTC. This encodes CASGTAYEQYF.

This chain links TRBV30 with TRBJ2-2; D unresolved. Trimming removed 3 bases at V and 3 bases at J, with 11 bases between. Germline CDR1 is GTSNPN and CDR2 is SVGIG (reference sequence). This CDR3 has 14 amino acids. The CDR3 coding sequence is TGTGCCTGGAGCCCCATGCAGGACACCGGGGAGCTGTTTTTT. It is translated as CAWSPMQDTGELFF.

The V and J genes are TRBV15 and TRBJ1-1; D is possibly TRBD1 (5 bases). Germline V CDR1 and CDR2: LNHNV, YYDKDF (reference sequence). Deletions cut 5 bases from V and 2 bases from J, with 12 bases between. This CDR3 is 14 amino acids long. The CDR3 bases are TGTGCCACCAGCCCGCGACAGAGTAACACTGAAGCTTTCTTT. Its translation: CATSPRQSNTEAFF. Drawing the rest from reference TRBV15 and TRBJ1-1, the complete variable domain is DAMVIQNPRYQVTQFGKPVTLSCSQTLNHNVMYWYQQKSSQAPKLLFHYYDKDFNNEADTPDNFQSRRPNTSFCFLDIRSPGLGDTAMYLCATSPRQSNTEAFFGQGTRLTVV.

This chain uses TRBV27 with TRBJ2-7, with D possibly TRBD1 on 5 matching bases. This CDR3 spans 14 amino acids. V was pared by 5 bases and J by 1 base, with 12 bases between. Germline values: CDR1 MNHEY, CDR2 SMNVEV (reference sequence). The CDR3 coding sequence is TGTGCCAGCAGTAGGGGCGACATATCCTACGAGCAGTACTTC. Its translation: CASSRGDISYEQYF.

This chain connects TRBV20-1 to TRBJ2-7; 7 positions agree with TRBD1. V lost 6 bases to trimming and J lost 5 bases; unmatched junction nucleotides: 4. This CDR3 comprises 11 residues. Germline CDR1 is DFQATT and CDR2 is SNEGSKA (reference sequence). The CDR3 DNA sequence: TGCAGTGCAACACAGGGGAACGAGCAGTACTTC. This sequence encodes CSATQGNEQYF.

The rearrangement uses TRBV12-5 and TRBJ2-5; D might be TRBD1 (6 bases). V shed 4 bases and J shed 2 bases, with 8 bases lying between them. The CDR3 extends over 13 amino acids. The germline gives CDR1 LGHNT, CDR2 FRNRAP. The CDR3 spells CASGSGQQETQYF. CDR3 bases: TGTGCTAGTGGTTCCGGACAGCAAGAGACCCAGTACTTC.